The 30 T cell receptor beta chains in this list originate from one sample, sequenced in a study of cytomegalovirus exposure and HLA in healthy donors listed by TCRdb under 2017. Library preparation used the immunoSEQ multiplex PCR assay. The multiplex PCR relied on a mix of 60 forward primers for TCR Vbeta segments and 13 reverse primers for TCR Jbeta segments. In TCRdb, the immuneACCESS table is reduced to in-frame sequences with V and J assigned. These tables do not hold every clone; where another copy was compared, an unresolved V gene accounts for under half, and the others remain unexplained. This sample comprises around 210,000 clones, roughly 78% of them detected only once. Around 0.45% of the sample rests with the top ten. Material for sequencing was PBMCs. Receptor source: a boy younger than 18 in good health and CMV-seronegative.

V usage is TRBV19 and J usage is TRBJ1-4; tentatively, D is TRBD1 (5 bases). The CDR3 is 15 amino acids. V was cut by 5 bases and J by 4 bases, with 14 bases left in between. Germline V gives CDR1 LNHDA, CDR2 SQIVND (reference sequence). The CDR3, as DNA: TGTGCCAGTAGTTTCGGCGGGGCGAGTAATGAAAAACTGTTTTTT. Its protein product is CASSFGGASNEKLFF. Full variable domain (outside the CDR3, taken from reference TRBV19 and TRBJ1-4): DGGITQSPKYLFRKEGQNVTLSCEQNLNHDAMYWYRQDPGQGLRLIYYSQIVNDFQKGDIAEGYSVSREKKESFPLTVTSAQKNPTAFYLCASSFGGASNEKLFFGSGTQLSVL.

The chain links TRBV11-2 to TRBJ1-6; no firm D call. The CDR3 has 15 residues. Germline V gene data show CDR1 as SGHAT and CDR2 as FQNNGV. Trimming cost V 3 bases and J 0 bases, with 6 bases left between them. The CDR3 region is CASSFLSSYNSPLHF. CDR3 bases: TGTGCCAGCAGCTTTCTGAGCTCCTATAATTCACCCCTCCACTTT.

The chain joins TRBV5-5 to TRBJ1-1, with D uncertain. Trimming took 4 bases from V and 1 from J, leaving 14 bases between them. This CDR3 spans 15 amino acids. Germline V gives CDR1 SGHKS, CDR2 YYEKEE (reference sequence). This chain's CDR3 is CASSHSLSQNTEAFF. The CDR3 region has the DNA TGTGCCAGCAGCCATTCCCTATCCCAGAACACTGAAGCTTTCTTT.

The chain uses TRBV5-1 and TRBJ1-1, with 9 bases that match TRBD1. The CDR3 spans 12 residues. The germline CDR1 and CDR2 sequences are SGHRS and YFSETQ. V was clipped by 4 bases and J by 8 bases; unmatched bases: 3. CDR3 amino acids: CASSETGGEAFF. DNA of the CDR3: TGCGCCAGCAGCGAGACAGGGGGGGAAGCTTTCTTT.

This clone was seen many times. This chain joins TRBV30 and TRBJ2-2; 7 bases line up with TRBD1. Losses at the gene ends were 3 bases for V and 3 bases for J; bases not matched to a gene: 7. Germline CDR1 and CDR2: GTSNPN and SVGIG (reference sequence). This CDR3 comprises 15 residues. In DNA form, the CDR3 reads TGTGCCTGGAGGGTAGGGGGCGCGGACACCGGGGAGCTGTTTTTT. This sequence encodes CAWRVGGADTGELFF.

The rearrangement links TRBV19 to TRBJ1-3; D is undetermined. V was cut by 4 bases and J by 0 bases, with 10 bases left in between. The CDR3 runs 15 residues. Per germline, CDR1 LNHDA and CDR2 SQIVND (reference sequence). The CDR3 nucleotides are TGTGCCAGTAGTACAGAGCGTGTCTCTGGAAACACCATATATTTT. Translating gives CASSTERVSGNTIYF. Together with reference TRBV19 and TRBJ1-3, the CDR3 gives the full variable domain: DGGITQSPKYLFRKEGQNVTLSCEQNLNHDAMYWYRQDPGQGLRLIYYSQIVNDFQKGDIAEGYSVSREKKESFPLTVTSAQKNPTAFYLCASSTERVSGNTIYFGEGSWLTVV.

V is TRBV5-1 and J is TRBJ1-1; 7 bases line up with TRBD1. From germline, CDR1 is SGHRS and CDR2 YFSETQ. V was pared by 2 bases and J by 3 bases, with 4 bases of the junction left unmatched. CDR3 size: 14 residues. As DNA, the CDR3 is TGCGCCAGCAGCTTCGGGACAGCCTACACTGAAGCTTTCTTT. Protein: CASSFGTAYTEAFF.

V usage is TRBV7-9 and J usage is TRBJ1-2; TRBD1 agrees at 9 bases. Germline CDR1 reads SEHNR; CDR2 reads FQNEAQ (reference sequence). This CDR3 contains 18 residues. V lost 3 bases to trimming and J lost 7 bases; unmatched junction nucleotides: 18. In nucleotides, the CDR3 is TGTGCCAGCAGCTTGGGGACGGGTGGCGGACAGGGGCAACGTGGCTACACCTTC. Protein sequence: CASSLGTGGGQGQRGYTF. Using reference TRBV7-9 and TRBJ1-2 for the parts outside the CDR3, the full variable domain is DTGVSQNPRHKITKRGQNVTFRCDPISEHNRLYWYRQTLGQGPEFLTYFQNEAQLEKSRLLSDRFSAERPKGSFSTLEIQRTEQGDSAMYLCASSLGTGGGQGQRGYTFGSGTRLTVV.

Only a few counts were recorded for this clone. J is TRBJ1-5 and V is TRBV7-9, with 9 nucleotides matching TRBD1. CDR3 length equals 14 residues. CDR1 is SEHNR and CDR2 is FQNEAQ in the germline V gene (reference sequence). V was pared by 2 bases and J by 5 bases, with 1 base of the junction left unmatched. CDR3 nucleotide sequence: TGTGCCAGCAGCTTACGGGACAGGGATCAGCCCCAGCATTTT. It specifies CASSLRDRDQPQHF.

This chain uses TRBV7-2 with TRBJ1-6; 7 bases are a match to TRBD1. CDR3 length: 15 residues. The germline CDR1 and CDR2 sequences are SGHTA and FQGNSA. V was pared by 5 bases and J by 9 bases, with 10 bases of the junction left unmatched. The CDR3 region is CASSTGQALRSPLHF. DNA of the CDR3: TGTGCCAGCAGCACAGGACAGGCCCTTCGTTCACCCCTCCACTTT. The full variable domain, completed using reference TRBV7-2 and TRBJ1-6, is GAGVSQSPSNKVTEKGKDVELRCDPISGHTALYWYRQSLGQGLEFLIYFQGNSAPDKSGLPSDRFSAERTGGSVSTLTIQRTQQEDSAVYLCASSTGQALRSPLHFGNGTRLTVT.

The rearrangement uses TRBV7-3 and TRBJ2-7; 15 bases are a match to TRBD2. This CDR3 has 14 residues. Germline CDR1 SGHTA, CDR2 FQGTGA. V was clipped by 8 bases and J by 1 base; unmatched bases: 0. CDR3 loop: CASGLAGGSYEQYF. Here the CDR3 DNA reads TGTGCCAGCGGACTAGCGGGGGGGTCCTACGAGCAGTACTTC. The entire variable domain, with the rest obtained from reference TRBV7-3 and TRBJ2-7, is as follows: GAGVSQTPSNKVTEKGKYVELRCDPISGHTALYWYRQSLGQGPEFLIYFQGTGAADDSGLPNDRFFAVRPEGSVSTLKIQRTERGDSAVYLCASGLAGGSYEQYFGPGTRLTVT.

The chain combines TRBV7-9 with TRBJ1-2; D perhaps matches TRBD1 (5 bases). V lost 3 bases and J 4 bases, leaving 12 bases between the germline ends. Germline values: CDR1 SEHNR, CDR2 FQNEAQ (reference sequence). The length of the CDR3 is 14 residues. In DNA, the CDR3 is TGTGCCAGCAGCTTGGGGGGTTGGGGCTATGGCTACACCTTC. Translation: CASSLGGWGYGYTF. Full variable domain (remainder filled in from reference TRBV7-9 and TRBJ1-2): DTGVSQNPRHKITKRGQNVTFRCDPISEHNRLYWYRQTLGQGPEFLTYFQNEAQLEKSRLLSDRFSAERPKGSFSTLEIQRTEQGDSAMYLCASSLGGWGYGYTFGSGTRLTVV.

Written as DNA, the CDR3 is TGTGCCAGCACCGAACAGGGCAGGGAATTGGATGGAGCTTTCTTT. This gives the protein CASTEQGRELDGAFF. The chain carries TRBV6-1 and TRBJ1-1; tentatively, D is TRBD1 (6 bases). V was cut by 7 bases and J by 10 bases, with 25 bases left in between. The CDR3 extends over 15 amino acids. Germline CDR1 is MNHNS and CDR2 is SASEGT.

The chain is built from TRBV5-1 and TRBJ1-2; 8 nucleotides line up with TRBD1. Losses at the gene ends were 0 bases for V and 8 bases for J; bases not matched to a gene: 15. CDR3 length: 17 amino acids. Germline loops: CDR1 SGHRS, CDR2 YFSETQ. The CDR3 DNA is TGCGCCAGCAGCTTGGCCTCCAGGGGGCGCGAAGTTTGGGGCTACACCTTC. It is translated as CASSLASRGREVWGYTF.

This clone occurred a few times. This chain links TRBV9 with TRBJ1-6, with TRBD1 matching 8 bases. The CDR3 consists of 15 residues. The junction had 10 bases not matched to a gene; V was cut back by 4 bases and J by 10 bases. Germline lookup yields CDR1 SGDLS and CDR2 YYNGEE. The CDR3 spells CASSPERQGKSPLHF. The DNA of the CDR3 is TGTGCCAGCAGCCCCGAACGACAGGGGAAATCACCCCTCCACTTT.

The CDR3 loop reads CASSYAVQANTEAFF. The CDR3 DNA reads TGTGCCAGCAGTTACGCAGTACAGGCCAACACTGAAGCTTTCTTT. This chain joins TRBV6-5 and TRBJ1-1; a weak D match, TRBD1 (5 bases). The germline CDR1 and CDR2 sequences are MNHEY and SVGAGI. The CDR3 sequence is 15 residues long. V gave up 2 bases and J gave up 2 bases, with 12 bases separating them.

The V and J genes are TRBV18 and TRBJ2-1; D ambiguous. This CDR3 spans 16 amino acids. The germline V and J ends were trimmed by 4 bases and 7 bases, with 20 bases remaining between them. CDR1 and CDR2 (germline): KGHSH, LQKENI. The CDR3 bases are TGTGCCAGCTCACTAGCCGCGGCTAGAATTGGGAATGAGCAGTTCTTC. Amino acid sequence: CASSLAAARIGNEQFF.

This chain links TRBV7-8 with TRBJ2-1; 12 nucleotides line up with TRBD2. V lost 1 base to trimming and J lost 4 bases; unmatched junction nucleotides: 5. This CDR3 spans 17 amino acids. Per germline, CDR1 SGHVS and CDR2 FQNEAQ. CDR3 in DNA: TGTGCCAGCAGCTTAGTGTTTACTAGCGGGGGGTACAATGAGCAGTTCTTC. Translation gives CASSLVFTSGGYNEQFF.

The chain carries TRBV6-5 and TRBJ1-4; D might be TRBD1 (5 bases). Germline V gene data show CDR1 as MNHEY and CDR2 as SVGAGI. V gave up 4 bases and J gave up 4 bases, with 10 bases separating them. This CDR3 is 14 amino acids long. The CDR3 region has the DNA TGTGCCAGCAGTTCCGGACATTATAATGAAAAACTGTTTTTT. Translating gives CASSSGHYNEKLFF.

Only one count was recorded for this clone. The chain recombines TRBV11-3 with TRBJ2-3, with 14 bases lining up with TRBD2. V was pared by 5 bases and J by 1 base, with 5 bases of the junction left unmatched. Germline V CDR1 and CDR2: SGHNT, YENEEA. The CDR3 length is 17 residues. In DNA, the CDR3 is TGTGCCAGCAGCCTGGGACTAGCGGGGGTCGGCACAGATACGCAGTATTTT. Protein: CASSLGLAGVGTDTQYF.

V and J are TRBV5-1 and TRBJ2-1; TRBD1 matches at 10 bases. V gave up 5 bases and J gave up 10 bases; unmatched junction bases: 6. Germline loops: CDR1 SGHRS, CDR2 YFSETQ. This CDR3 has 13 amino acids. The CDR3, as DNA: TGCGCCAGCAGTCAGCAGACAGGGGGCGAGCAGTTCTTC. It is translated as CASSQQTGGEQFF.

This CDR3 reads CASSLGGIGLIVNEQFF. DNA of the CDR3: TGTGCCAGCAGCTTAGGGGGCATAGGACTAATTGTCAATGAGCAGTTCTTC. The chain employs TRBV7-9 and TRBJ2-1; perhaps TRBD2 as D (6 bases). V lost 1 base and J lost 6, with 19 bases in between. CDR1 and CDR2 from the germline V gene are SEHNR and FQNEAQ (reference sequence). The length of the CDR3 is 17 residues. Drawing the rest from reference TRBV7-9 and TRBJ2-1, the complete variable domain is DTGVSQNPRHKITKRGQNVTFRCDPISEHNRLYWYRQTLGQGPEFLTYFQNEAQLEKSRLLSDRFSAERPKGSFSTLEIQRTEQGDSAMYLCASSLGGIGLIVNEQFFGPGTRLTVL.

This chain uses TRBV5-1 with TRBJ2-2; tentative D call: TRBD1 (6 bases). From germline, CDR1 is SGHRS and CDR2 YFSETQ. CDR3 length: 14 residues. V shed 7 bases and J shed 4 bases, with 14 bases lying between them. CDR3 residues: CASGGAGVTGELFF. In DNA form, the CDR3 reads TGCGCCAGCGGGGGAGCAGGGGTCACCGGGGAGCTGTTTTTT.

V gene TRBV11-3 combines with J gene TRBJ1-3, with D hard to call. Between the trimmed V and J ends, which lost 3 bases and 7 bases, there was a span of 10 bases. The germline CDR1 and CDR2 sequences are SGHNT and YENEEA. This CDR3 has 13 residues. The CDR3 coding sequence is TGTGCCAGCAGCTTGGTTTACAGCAACACCATATATTTT. Protein: CASSLVYSNTIYF.

This clone turned up a few times. This chain joins TRBV5-5 and TRBJ2-3; 8 bases match TRBD1. The CDR3 has 17 residues. Germline CDR1 and CDR2: SGHKS and YYEKEE (reference sequence). V dropped 4 bases and J dropped 5; count of bases not matched to a gene: 15. This chain's CDR3 is CASSQGPDRGGRDTQYF. CDR3 in DNA: TGTGCCAGCAGCCAGGGCCCTGACAGGGGAGGCAGAGATACGCAGTATTTT. Supplemented by reference TRBV5-5 and TRBJ2-3, the full variable domain reads DAGVTQSPTHLIKTRGQQVTLRCSPISGHKSVSWYQQVLGQGPQFIFQYYEKEERGRGNFPDRFSARQFPNYSSELNVNALLLGDSALYLCASSQGPDRGGRDTQYFGPGTRLTVL.

This rearrangement joins TRBV29-1 to TRBJ2-1, with D hard to call. The germline CDR1 and CDR2 sequences are SQVTM and ANQGSEA. This CDR3 is built from 11 residues. Trimming cost V 0 bases and J 15 bases, with 12 bases left between them. The CDR3 loop reads CSVEEGPFGFF. The CDR3 nucleotides are TGCAGCGTTGAAGAGGGCCCATTTGGGTTCTTC.

The chain carries TRBV11-3 and TRBJ1-1, with 7 bases identical to TRBD1. J lost 0 bases, V lost 2 bases, and 3 bases had no gene match. This CDR3 contains 15 residues. Germline V gives CDR1 SGHNT, CDR2 YENEEA. The CDR3 coding sequence is TGTGCCAGCAGCTTAACCGGGACAGTGAACACTGAAGCTTTCTTT. Translation: CASSLTGTVNTEAFF.

The table lists this clone with a few counts. The rearrangement joins TRBV11-2 to TRBJ2-2; tentatively, D is TRBD2 (7 bases). Germline V gene data show CDR1 as SGHAT and CDR2 as FQNNGV. This CDR3 is built from 16 residues. V lost 5 bases and J 4 bases, leaving 17 bases between the germline ends. DNA for the CDR3: TGTGCCAGCAGCCCACAGGGTAGCGGGTTCACCGGGGAGCTGTTTTTT. Protein sequence: CASSPQGSGFTGELFF.

This clone was detected once. This chain connects TRBV19 to TRBJ1-5, with TRBD1 matching over 8 bases. After removal of 3 bases from V and 7 bases from J, the junction contained 2 bases not matched to a gene. Germline V gene lookup returns CDR1 LNHDA and CDR2 SQIVND (reference sequence). CDR3 size: 13 residues. The CDR3 loop is CASSIGQGQPQHF. CDR3 DNA: TGTGCCAGTAGTATTGGACAGGGACAGCCCCAGCATTTT.

The V and J genes are TRBV9 and TRBJ1-1, with D uncertain. The V and J ends lost 0 bases and 3 bases respectively, with 15 bases between them. The CDR3 covers 16 residues. The germline CDR1 and CDR2 sequences are SGDLS and YYNGEE. The CDR3 nucleotides read TGTGCCAGCAGCGTAGCCGGCGGGGTTGGGCACACTGAAGCTTTCTTT. Its protein product is CASSVAGGVGHTEAFF.